The source of this T cell receptor (beta chain) is a study of cytomegalovirus exposure and HLA in healthy donors. The study, taken as a whole, reports: One later analysis, an examination of the approximately 120 validation repertoires, found that first-cohort TCR clusters tended to co-occur in them. Rarity marked most TCR sequences, yet some public TCRs occurred in many donors.

Repertoires were generated with immunoSEQ multiplex PCR, while TCRdb's copy carries only in-frame clones and drops some. The sample lists some 170,000 clones, 87% seen once, with approximately 1.5% in the top ten. It was the approximately 110-subject validation cohort, separate from the approximately 680-subject first cohort, to which the donors belonged. Note on this clone: What it binds is unknown.

Germline CDR1 KGHSH, CDR2 LQKENI. CDR3 length equals 15 residues. V was clipped by 3 bases and J by 0 bases; unmatched bases: 2. The source is a woman in her twenties or thirties in good health and CMV-seronegative. The V and J genes are TRBV18 and TRBJ1-1, with 9 positions matching TRBD1. Sequencing was performed on PBMCs. In DNA form, the CDR3 reads TGTGCCAGCTCACCCAACAGGGGGCTGAACACTGAAGCTTTCTTT. Its protein is CASSPNRGLNTEAFF.